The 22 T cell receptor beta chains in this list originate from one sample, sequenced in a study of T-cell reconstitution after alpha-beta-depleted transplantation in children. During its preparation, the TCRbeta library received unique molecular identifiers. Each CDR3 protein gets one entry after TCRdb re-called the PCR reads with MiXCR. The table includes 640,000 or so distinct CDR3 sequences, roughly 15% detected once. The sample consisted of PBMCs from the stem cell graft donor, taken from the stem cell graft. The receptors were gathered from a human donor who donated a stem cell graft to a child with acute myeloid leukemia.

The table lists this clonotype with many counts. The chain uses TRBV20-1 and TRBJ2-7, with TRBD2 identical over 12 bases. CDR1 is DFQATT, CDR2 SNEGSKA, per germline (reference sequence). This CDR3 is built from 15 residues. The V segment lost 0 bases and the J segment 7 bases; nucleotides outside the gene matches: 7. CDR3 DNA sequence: TGCAGTGCTAGAGATAGGACTAGCGGGGTGGAGGAGCAGTACGTC. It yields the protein CSARDRTSGVEEQYV.

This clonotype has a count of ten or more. Here the CDR3 reads CASSLEGRGISPLHF. Written as DNA, the CDR3 is TGTGCCAGCAGTTTAGAGGGCAGGGGAATTTCACCCCTCCACTTT. The gene calls are TRBV12-3 or TRBV12-4 and TRBJ1-6; tentative D call: TRBD1 (6 bases). The CDR3 loop spans 15 amino acids. The V gene lost 1 base and the J gene lost 9 bases, with 13 bases spanning the gap.

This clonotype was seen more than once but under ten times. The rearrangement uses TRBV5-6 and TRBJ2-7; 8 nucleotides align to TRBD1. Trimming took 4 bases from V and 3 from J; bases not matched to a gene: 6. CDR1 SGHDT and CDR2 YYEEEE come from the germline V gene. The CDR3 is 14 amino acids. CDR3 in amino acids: CASSLDRGRYEQYF. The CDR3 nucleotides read TGTGCCAGCAGCCTAGACAGGGGTCGCTACGAGCAGTACTTC.

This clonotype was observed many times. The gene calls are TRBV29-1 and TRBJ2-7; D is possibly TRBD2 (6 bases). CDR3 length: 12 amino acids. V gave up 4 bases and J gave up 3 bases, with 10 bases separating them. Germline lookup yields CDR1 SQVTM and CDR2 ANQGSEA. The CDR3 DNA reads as TGCAGCGTTGTGGGGACTGACTACGAGCAGTACTTC. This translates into CSVVGTDYEQYF.

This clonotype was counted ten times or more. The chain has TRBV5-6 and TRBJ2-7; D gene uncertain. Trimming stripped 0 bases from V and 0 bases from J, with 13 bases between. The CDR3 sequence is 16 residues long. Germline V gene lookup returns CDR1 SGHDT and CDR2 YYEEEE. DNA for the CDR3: TGTGCCAGCAGCTTGGCACAGTTGATACCCTCCTACGAGCAGTACGTC. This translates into CASSLAQLIPSYEQYV.

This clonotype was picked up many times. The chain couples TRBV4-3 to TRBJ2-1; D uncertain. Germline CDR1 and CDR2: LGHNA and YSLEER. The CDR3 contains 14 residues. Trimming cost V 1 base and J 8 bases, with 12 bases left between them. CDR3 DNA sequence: TGCGCCAGCAGCCAAGCGGAATTTCGCGATGAGCAGTTCTTC. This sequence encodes CASSQAEFRDEQFF.

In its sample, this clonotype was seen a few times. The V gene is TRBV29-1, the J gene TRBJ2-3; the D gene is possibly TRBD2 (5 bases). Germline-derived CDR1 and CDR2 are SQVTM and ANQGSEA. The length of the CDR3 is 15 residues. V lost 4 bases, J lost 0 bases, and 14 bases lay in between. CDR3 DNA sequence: TGCAGCGTTGCGAGGCTAGCCGACAGCACAGATACGCAGTATTTT. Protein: CSVARLADSTDTQYF.

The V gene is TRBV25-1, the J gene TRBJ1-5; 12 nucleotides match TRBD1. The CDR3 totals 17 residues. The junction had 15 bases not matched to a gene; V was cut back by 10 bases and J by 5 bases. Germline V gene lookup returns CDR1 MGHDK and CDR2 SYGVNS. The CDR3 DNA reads TGTGCCATCACTAAGGGACAGGGGGCAGAGAGCGATCAGCCCCAGCATTTT. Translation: CAITKGQGAESDQPQHF.

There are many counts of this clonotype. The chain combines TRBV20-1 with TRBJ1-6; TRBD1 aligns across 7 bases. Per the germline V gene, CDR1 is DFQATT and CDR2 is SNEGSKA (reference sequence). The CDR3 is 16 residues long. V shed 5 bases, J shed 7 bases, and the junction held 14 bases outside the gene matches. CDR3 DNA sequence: TGCAGTGCTCCCCACGCCCGACAGGGCGAGAATTCACCCCTCCACTTT. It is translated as CSAPHARQGENSPLHF.

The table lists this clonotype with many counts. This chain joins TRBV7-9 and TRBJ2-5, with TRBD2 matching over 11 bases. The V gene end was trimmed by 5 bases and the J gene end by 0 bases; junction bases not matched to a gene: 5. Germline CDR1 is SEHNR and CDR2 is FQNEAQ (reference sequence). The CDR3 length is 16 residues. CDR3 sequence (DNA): TGTGCCAGCAGCACTCGGACTAGCGGGTACCAAGAGACCCAGTACTTC. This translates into CASSTRTSGYQETQYF.

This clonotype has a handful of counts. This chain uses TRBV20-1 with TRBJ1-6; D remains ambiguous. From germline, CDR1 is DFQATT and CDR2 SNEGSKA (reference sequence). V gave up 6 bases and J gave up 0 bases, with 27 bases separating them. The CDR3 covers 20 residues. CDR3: CSAGNSFLPTVSSYNSPLHF. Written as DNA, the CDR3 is TGCAGTGCCGGCAACTCCTTCCTCCCGACGGTTAGCTCCTATAATTCACCCCTCCACTTT.

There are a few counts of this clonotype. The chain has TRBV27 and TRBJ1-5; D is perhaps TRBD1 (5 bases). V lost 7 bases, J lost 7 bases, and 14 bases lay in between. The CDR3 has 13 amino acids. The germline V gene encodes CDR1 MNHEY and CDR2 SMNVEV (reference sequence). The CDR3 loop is CASTLTEGQPQHF. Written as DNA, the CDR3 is TGTGCCAGCACCCTTACGGAGGGGCAGCCCCAGCATTTT.

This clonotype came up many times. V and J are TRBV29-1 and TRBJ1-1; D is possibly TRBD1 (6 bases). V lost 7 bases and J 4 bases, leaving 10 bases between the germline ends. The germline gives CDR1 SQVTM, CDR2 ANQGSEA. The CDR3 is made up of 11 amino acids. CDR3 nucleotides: TGCAGCGCCCACAGGGCCACTGAAGCTTTCTTT. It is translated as CSAHRATEAFF.

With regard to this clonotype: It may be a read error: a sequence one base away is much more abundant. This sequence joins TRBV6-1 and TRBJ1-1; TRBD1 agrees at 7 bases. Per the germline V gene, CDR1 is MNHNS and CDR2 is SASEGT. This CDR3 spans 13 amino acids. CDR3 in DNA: TGTGCCAGCAGGACGGCAGGGGGAACTGACGCTTTCTTT. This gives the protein CASRTAGGTDAFF.

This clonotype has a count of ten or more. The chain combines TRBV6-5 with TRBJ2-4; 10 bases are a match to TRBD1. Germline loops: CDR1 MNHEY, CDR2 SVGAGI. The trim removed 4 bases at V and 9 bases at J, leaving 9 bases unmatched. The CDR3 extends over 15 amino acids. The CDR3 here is CASSSPTGGEGIQYF. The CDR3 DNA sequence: TGTGCCAGCAGTTCCCCGACAGGGGGCGAGGGCATTCAGTACTTC.

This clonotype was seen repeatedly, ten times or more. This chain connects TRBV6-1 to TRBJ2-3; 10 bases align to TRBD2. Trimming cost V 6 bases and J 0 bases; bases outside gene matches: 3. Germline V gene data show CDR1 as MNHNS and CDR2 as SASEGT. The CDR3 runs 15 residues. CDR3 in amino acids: CASRRAGGSTDTQYF. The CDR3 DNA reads TGTGCCAGCAGACGAGCGGGGGGGAGCACAGATACGCAGTATTTT.

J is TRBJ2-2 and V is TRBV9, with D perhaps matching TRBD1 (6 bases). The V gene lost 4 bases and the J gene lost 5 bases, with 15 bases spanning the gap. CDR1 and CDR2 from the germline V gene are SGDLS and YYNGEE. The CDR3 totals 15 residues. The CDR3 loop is CASSPPTRGTGELFF. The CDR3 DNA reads TGTGCCAGCAGCCCTCCCACGAGGGGGACCGGGGAGCTGTTTTTT.

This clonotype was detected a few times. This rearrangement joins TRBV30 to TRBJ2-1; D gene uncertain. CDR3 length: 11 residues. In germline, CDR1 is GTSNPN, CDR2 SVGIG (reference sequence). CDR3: CSLGGYNEQFF. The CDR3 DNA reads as TGTTCCCTCGGTGGCTACAATGAGCAGTTCTTC.

CDR3 nucleotides: TGCAGCGTTGTAAATCGACGTGCGGATAATTCACCCCTCCACTTT. It is translated as CSVVNRRADNSPLHF. The rearrangement uses TRBV29-1 and TRBJ1-6, with unresolved D. The CDR3 spans 15 residues. V lost 4 bases and J 5 bases, leaving 15 bases between the germline ends. The germline CDR1 and CDR2 sequences are SQVTM and ANQGSEA.

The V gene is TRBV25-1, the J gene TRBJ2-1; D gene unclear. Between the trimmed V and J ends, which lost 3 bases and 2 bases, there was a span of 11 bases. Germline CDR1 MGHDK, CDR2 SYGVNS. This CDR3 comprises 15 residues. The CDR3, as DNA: TGTGCCAGCAGTGATGTGTCCCAGGCCTACAATGAGCAGTTCTTC. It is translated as CASSDVSQAYNEQFF.

The CDR3 DNA is TGCGCCAGCAGCAAAAGGGACAGGGACTACGAGCAGTACGTC. It translates to CASSKRDRDYEQYV. The chain is built from TRBV4-1 and TRBJ2-7; TRBD1 agrees at 9 bases. CDR1 MGHRA and CDR2 YSYEKL come from the germline V gene. The V and J ends lost 5 bases and 3 bases, in that order; junction bases with no gene match: 5. The CDR3 contains 14 residues.

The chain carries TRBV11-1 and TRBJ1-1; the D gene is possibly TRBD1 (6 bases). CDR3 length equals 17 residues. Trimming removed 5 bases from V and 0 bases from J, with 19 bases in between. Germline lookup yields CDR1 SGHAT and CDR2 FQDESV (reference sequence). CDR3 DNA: TGTGCCAGCAGCCCAGCGGGAGGGGGTCACATGAACACTGAAGCTTTCTTT. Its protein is CASSPAGGGHMNTEAFF.